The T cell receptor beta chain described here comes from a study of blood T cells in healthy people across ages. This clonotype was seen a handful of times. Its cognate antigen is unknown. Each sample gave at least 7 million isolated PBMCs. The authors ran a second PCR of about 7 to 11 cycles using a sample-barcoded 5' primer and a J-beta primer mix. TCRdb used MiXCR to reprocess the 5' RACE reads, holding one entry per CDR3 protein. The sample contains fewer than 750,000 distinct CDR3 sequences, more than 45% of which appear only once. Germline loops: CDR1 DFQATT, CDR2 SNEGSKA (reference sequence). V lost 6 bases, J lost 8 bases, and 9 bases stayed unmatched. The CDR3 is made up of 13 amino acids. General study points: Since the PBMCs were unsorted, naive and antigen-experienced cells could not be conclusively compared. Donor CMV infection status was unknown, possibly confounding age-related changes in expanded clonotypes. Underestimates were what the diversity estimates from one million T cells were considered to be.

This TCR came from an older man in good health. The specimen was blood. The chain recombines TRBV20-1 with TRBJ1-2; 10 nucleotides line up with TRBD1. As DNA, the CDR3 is TGCAGTGCCTACACCGGGACAGGGGTAGGCTACACCTTC. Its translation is CSAYTGTGVGYTF.